This T cell receptor beta chain was captured by sequencing in a study of CXCR3-negative and CXCR3-positive naive CD8 T cells. A remark on this clonotype: The target antigen is unknown.

Researchers reported sorting every CD8+ T cell subset in triplicate, a few hundred thousand cells per sort. CD45RO-CCR7+CD27+CD95- defined naive CD8+ T cells. The authors made the TRB cDNA libraries by 5' RACE using UMI labels. TCRdb reprocessed the 5' RACE reads, keeping one entry per CDR3 protein, no DNA. This table lists approximately 120,000 distinct CDR3 sequences. This CDR3 is built from 17 residues. Whole-study results and caveats: CXCR3-positive naive cells had TRB CDR3s that were more hydrophobic than CXCR3-negative naive cells had. Memory CD8+ cells showed much lower diversity, while both naive subsets were comparably high.

The V call is TRBV21-1, the J call TRBJ2-7; TCRdb's D call of TRBD1 is untestable without DNA. TRBV21-1 counts as a pseudogene. The receptor comes from a human donor in good health. Some clones in this sample may be carry-over from other donors' samples. The sequenced sample consisted of naive CXCR3+ CD8+ T cells from blood. Regarding subset: CD45RO-CCR7+CD27+CD95- naive CD8+ T cells expressing CXCR3 (TNR3+). The CDR3 loop reads CASSKGPGQSSSYEQYF.